This TCR beta chain was obtained from a study of T cell changes during pregnancy in multiple sclerosis. The CDR3 is 16 amino acids. CDR1 is SGHRS, CDR2 YFSETQ, per germline. After removal of 4 bases from V and 0 bases from J, the junction contained 8 bases not matched to a gene. Sequenced by immunoSEQ multiplex PCR; TCRdb stores in-frame clones only, minus some. The sample holds tens of thousands of clones, more than 80% seen once. The sequenced sample was CD4+ T cells from peripheral blood mononuclear cells, obtained before pregnancy. This TCR came from a female donor with multiple sclerosis, enrolled in a pregnancy study. This chain connects TRBV5-1 to TRBJ2-3; 7 bases map to TRBD1. The CDR3 nucleotides read TGCGCCAGCAGCCAAGCGACAGGGTTGAGCACAGATACGCAGTATTTT. Amino acids: CASSQATGLSTDTQYF. Using reference TRBV5-1 and TRBJ2-3 for the parts outside the CDR3, the full variable domain is KAGVTQTPRYLIKTRGQQVTLSCSPISGHRSVSWYQQTPGQGLQFLFEYFSETQRNKGNFPGRFSGRQFSNSRSEMNVSTLELGDSALYLCASSQATGLSTDTQYFGPGTRLTVL.